This T cell receptor beta chain was retrieved from a study of cytomegalovirus exposure and HLA in healthy donors. Study information: Earlier results showed 90 million to 120 million unique TCR beta sequences derived from roughly 200 million T cells.

The CDR3 is 12 residues long. Trimming took 6 bases from V and 1 from J, leaving 6 bases between them. CDR1 and CDR2 from the germline V gene are WNHNN and SYGVQD (reference sequence). PCR amplification relied on 60 Vbeta primers (plus 13 Jbeta primers). Profiled with immunoSEQ multiplex PCR; TCRdb holds only in-frame clones, not every one. This table holds 150,000 to 200,000 clones, roughly 82% found once. To note about this clone: The target antigen is unknown.

Study results and limitations: The authors excluded some V segments, including TRBV6-2 and TRBV6-3, as indistinguishable. A later analysis found that most CMV-associated TCR beta chains appeared HLA-restricted. There were 150 to 200 TCR beta chains listed as cytomegalovirus-associated.

This sequence originates from a woman aged 25-40 years in good health and CMV-seronegative. The genes are TRBV10-1 and TRBJ1-1; the D gene is possibly TRBD1 (6 bases). Source material: PBMCs. CDR3 sequence: CASRGQNTEAFF. The CDR3 coding sequence is TGCGCCAGCAGGGGACAGAACACTGAAGCTTTCTTT.